The 20 T cell receptor beta chains listed next were all sequenced from one sample in a study of response to subunit inactivated influenza vaccine. Via MiXCR, TCRdb re-called the RT-PCR reads, giving one row per CDR3 protein. In the table there are about 650,000 distinct CDR3 sequences, around 14% of which are singletons. The sequenced sample was PBMCs from blood, obtained roughly 12 days after vaccination. The receptors were gathered from a man over 45 who received an inactivated influenza vaccine.

This clonotype came up a few times. CDR3 sequence (DNA): TGCGCCAGCAGCGGACCCGGGACAGTAAAAAACATTCAGTACTTC. Translating it yields CASSGPGTVKNIQYF. The chain recombines TRBV5-1 with TRBJ2-4, with 7 positions matching TRBD1. The CDR3 is 15 residues long. With V trimmed by 4 bases and J by 4 bases, 8 bases remained unmatched. In germline, CDR1 is SGHRS, CDR2 YFSETQ.

The chain employs TRBV7-8 and TRBJ1-2; no definite D call. With 7 bases removed from V and 7 bases from J, the gap between germline ends came to 13 bases. The germline CDR1 and CDR2 sequences are SGHVS and FQNEAQ. This CDR3 contains 12 residues. The CDR3 nucleotides are TGTGCCAGCACCTCCCCCGGCGGTGGCTACACCTTC. Translated, it gives CASTSPGGGYTF.

This clonotype showed up many times. The chain uses TRBV29-1 and TRBJ2-1; 7 nucleotides agree with TRBD2. From germline, CDR1 is SQVTM and CDR2 ANQGSEA. This CDR3 is built from 14 residues. V dropped 3 bases and J dropped 9; count of bases not matched to a gene: 11. Here the CDR3 DNA reads TGCAGCGTTGACGAGTCGGGAGTAGCGGGTGAGCAGTTCTTC. As protein: CSVDESGVAGEQFF.

The chain uses TRBV7-2 and TRBJ1-4, with 7 positions matching TRBD1. The CDR3 totals 15 residues. J gave up 4 bases and V 5 bases, and 7 bases lay outside the gene matches. The V gene's germline CDR1 is SGHTA and CDR2 FQGNSA. CDR3 nucleotides: TGTGCCAGCAGCCTACCGGGACAGAGTAATGAAAAACTGTTTTTT. Its protein product is CASSLPGQSNEKLFF.

This clonotype was counted only a few times. The V gene is TRBV6-1, the J gene TRBJ1-5; no definite D call. The V and J ends lost 3 bases and 6 bases respectively, with 15 bases between them. This CDR3 has 15 residues. CDR1 and CDR2 from the germline V gene are MNHNS and SASEGT. DNA for the CDR3: TGTGCCAGCAGTGACGGCCCTAGCCGGGGTCAGCCCCAGCATTTT. Translated, it gives CASSDGPSRGQPQHF.

The genes are TRBV5-1 and TRBJ2-5, with 10 bases lining up with TRBD1. Unmatched junction bases numbered 1, after V lost 6 bases and J lost 2 bases. The CDR3 covers 13 residues. Germline V gives CDR1 SGHRS, CDR2 YFSETQ. The CDR3 is CASKDRGQETQYF. The CDR3 DNA is TGCGCCAGCAAGGACAGGGGGCAAGAGACCCAGTACTTC.

This clonotype was detected a few times. The CDR3 region has the DNA TGCGCCAGCAGCCAAGATCAAACCGTCCCAAGGAGGCATGGCTACACCTTC. It codes for CASSQDQTVPRRHGYTF. The chain couples TRBV4-1 to TRBJ1-2; D uncertain. V lost 0 bases and J 6 bases, leaving 20 bases between the germline ends. From germline, CDR1 is MGHRA and CDR2 YSYEKL. This CDR3 is built from 17 residues.

In its sample, this clonotype was seen a few times. The DNA is left out, because the CDR3 cannot be placed on it with certainty; the CDR3 is given as TCRdb lists it. The rearrangement joins TRBV5-1 to TRBJ2-1. Germline values: CDR1 SGHRS, CDR2 YFSETQ. From its first to its last residue, the CDR3 has 12 amino acids. The CDR3 spells CASSSTLGEQFF.

The chain employs TRBV29-1 and TRBJ2-2; D is unclear. Germline V gene lookup returns CDR1 SQVTM and CDR2 ANQGSEA. Trimming left V 3 bases short and J 6 bases short, with 5 bases between. The CDR3 length is 11 residues. In nucleotides, the CDR3 is TGCAGCGTTGAGTCGGCCGGGGAGCTGTTTTTT. Its translation is CSVESAGELFF.

This clonotype was observed a few times. V is TRBV7-9 and J is TRBJ2-1; 11 bases fit TRBD2. V shed 5 bases and J 7 bases; nucleotides not matched to a gene: 7. The CDR3 has 15 residues. Germline CDR1 is SEHNR and CDR2 is FQNEAQ (reference sequence). The CDR3 DNA reads TGTGCCAGCAGCAAGACTAGCGGGAAGACGAATGAGCAGTTCTTC. It codes for CASSKTSGKTNEQFF.

With respect to this clonotype: An end of the junction does not agree with germline; a read error may underlie this. This rearrangement joins TRBV28 to TRBJ2-1; D call uncertain. The CDR3 contains 14 residues. Germline V CDR1 and CDR2: MDHEN, SYDVKM. Here the CDR3 DNA reads TGTGCCAGCAGTCCCGACGGATTATACAATGAGCACTTCTTC. As protein: CASSPDGLYNEHFF.

This clonotype was detected a few times. V and J are TRBV4-3 and TRBJ2-2; TRBD1 matches at 11 bases. This CDR3 contains 17 residues. The ends lost 4 bases at V and 6 bases at J; junction bases unmatched: 10. Per germline, CDR1 LGHNA and CDR2 YSLEER. In nucleotides, the CDR3 is TGCGCCAGCAGCCGGTCTCTCCGGGACAGGGGGGCCGGGGAGCTGTTTTTT. It translates to CASSRSLRDRGAGELFF.

In DNA, the CDR3 is TGCGCCAGCAGCCAAGATTTCGACGGGGCCTACGAGCAGTACTTC. The encoded protein is CASSQDFDGAYEQYF. The chain carries TRBV4-3 and TRBJ2-7; possibly TRBD2 for D (5 bases). The CDR3 runs to 15 residues. V lost 0 bases and J 2 bases, leaving 11 bases between the germline ends. Germline V lookup: CDR1 LGHNA, CDR2 YSLEER.

This clonotype was recorded many times. The chain uses TRBV7-2 and TRBJ2-2; the D is unclear. V lost 0 bases and J 12 bases, leaving 17 bases between the germline ends. There are 15 residues in the CDR3. Germline V gene sequence: CDR1 SGHTA, CDR2 FQGNSA. The CDR3 DNA is TGTGCCAGCAGCTTAGCAGTAACGCAGGCTGGGCAGCTGTTTTTT. Translation: CASSLAVTQAGQLFF.

The chain employs TRBV5-1 and TRBJ2-1, with 13 positions matching TRBD2. CDR3 length: 17 residues. The germline V gene has CDR1 SGHRS and CDR2 YFSETQ. The V segment lost 5 bases and the J segment 1 base; nucleotides outside the gene matches: 6. The CDR3 sequence: CASRPTSGRTSYNEQFF. The CDR3 coding sequence is TGCGCCAGCAGACCGACTAGCGGGAGGACGTCCTACAATGAGCAGTTCTTC.

This clonotype was seen more than once but under ten times. The chain uses TRBV11-2 and TRBJ2-2; 8 bases map to TRBD2. The CDR3 spans 16 residues. V dropped 2 bases and J dropped 0; count of bases not matched to a gene: 2. Germline CDR1 is SGHAT and CDR2 is FQNNGV. CDR3 nucleotide sequence: TGTGCCAGCAGCTTACGGCGGGGGGCGAACACCGGGGAGCTGTTTTTT. Its translation is CASSLRRGANTGELFF.

This clonotype was detected only a few times. The rearrangement joins TRBV5-1 to TRBJ2-3, with D uncertain. V gave up 0 bases and J gave up 4 bases, with 18 bases separating them. Germline CDR1 reads SGHRS; CDR2 reads YFSETQ. The CDR3 runs 17 residues. CDR3 in amino acids: CASSLAVTFARSDTQYF. The CDR3 DNA reads TGCGCCAGCAGCTTGGCCGTGACTTTTGCTCGCTCAGATACGCAGTATTTT.

This clonotype came up a few times. The V gene is TRBV3-1, the J gene TRBJ2-2; D is undetermined. The germline V gene encodes CDR1 LGHDT and CDR2 YNNKEL (reference sequence). The V end was cut by 1 base, the J end by 10 bases, with 7 bases between. CDR3 length: 12 residues. This chain's CDR3 is CASSQVPVELFF. In nucleotides, the CDR3 is TGTGCCAGCAGCCAAGTCCCTGTGGAGCTGTTTTTT. The full variable domain, in which reference TRBV3-1 and TRBJ2-2 provide the parts outside the CDR3, is DTAVSQTPKYLVTQMGNDKSIKCEQNLGHDTMYWYKQDSKKFLKIMFSYNNKELIINETVPNRFSPKSPDKAHLNLHINSLELGDSAVYFCASSQVPVELFFGEGSRLTVL.

The genes are TRBV5-1 and TRBJ1-5; no definite D call. Germline V gene data show CDR1 as SGHRS and CDR2 as YFSETQ. V was cut by 0 bases and J by 6 bases, with 7 bases left in between. This CDR3 is 13 amino acids long. In nucleotides, the CDR3 is TGCGCCAGCAGCTTGGAAGTCGGTCAGCCCCAGCATTTT. Translation: CASSLEVGQPQHF.

This sequence joins TRBV4-3 and TRBJ1-2; a possible D gene is TRBD1 (6 bases). With 0 bases removed from V and 0 bases from J, the gap between germline ends came to 14 bases. CDR1 and CDR2 from the germline V gene are LGHNA and YSLEER. The CDR3 is 17 amino acids. In DNA form, the CDR3 reads TGCGCCAGCAGCCAAGATGGGGGCAGGATCCCTAACTATGGCTACACCTTC. Translated, it gives CASSQDGGRIPNYGYTF.